This T cell receptor (beta chain) stems from a study of blood T cells in healthy people across ages (dated by TCRdb to between 2014 and 2017). With respect to the entire study: In model experiments, template switching captured roughly one uniquely barcoded TCR beta cDNA molecule for every two T cells. Age-related changes in TCR beta repertoire diversity were measured in the study by deep sequencing normalized with unique cDNA molecular identifiers. Donors were grouped into four age groups: young (average 16 years), middle-aged (39), aged (around 62) and long-lived (just over 80). To avoid experimental bias, donors of different ages were randomly spread across the sequencing lanes. Using the same blood draw, the study looked at two additional independent replicas of 1 million unique cDNA reads for two donors, one aged 18 to 29 and the other aged 80 or older.

Donors were 40 or so systemically healthy Caucasian individuals from Russia aged roughly 6 to 95 years. About 10 milliliters of peripheral blood were collected from each donor into EDTA-treated Vacutainer tubes. PBMCs were isolated by Ficoll-Paque density-gradient centrifugation, with at least 6.5 million obtained per sample. Total RNA, at least 6 micrograms per sample, was extracted from PBMCs with Trizol reagent. Naive CD45RAhigh/CD27high T cell percentages were measured by flow cytometry on a PBMC aliquot from every donor. The method behind the library was 5' RACE. Sequencing was performed on an Illumina HiSeq 2500. A second PCR of about 6 to 11 cycles was run with a J-beta primer mix and a sample-barcoded 5' primer. A unique molecular identifier was introduced onto each TCR beta cDNA molecule by a template-switch 5' adaptor carrying 12 random nucleotides. At least 3 million CDR3-containing paired-end reads were obtained from each sample. First-strand cDNA was synthesized from all RNA with the Mint cDNA synthesis kit, primed by a TRBC-specific oligonucleotide. After uracil-DNA glycosylase treatment, a first 18-cycle PCR used universal primers M1SS and BC2_uni_R on all cDNA. The authors processed their data as follows. For normalization, 1 million high-quality reads, each with a distinct molecular identifier, were randomly selected from each sample. Instead of being binned into consensus sequences, reads with shared molecular identifiers were discarded. CDR3 identification, clonotype clustering and error correction used MiTCR with a Q25 quality threshold and the strictest error-elimination algorithm. A nonparametric unseen species model with Euler transformation was used to estimate lower-bound total TCR beta diversity. Starting from the raw public reads, TCRdb applied fastp trimming at Q25, assembled clones with MiXCR and retained in-frame beta chains. Every entry covers one CDR3 protein and lists the most common genes and DNA from its rows. The authors' filters were not applied to this entry. The sample table shows 1.4 million or so distinct CDR3 sequences, and around 40% are seen once. Approximately 4% of the sample goes to the ten largest clones.

V sheds 10 bases and J sheds 2 bases, leaving 15 bases between their ends. CDR1 is given as MNHEY and CDR2 as SMNVEV, both from the germline V gene (reference sequence). Spanning cysteine to phenylalanine, the CDR3 consists of 14 amino acids. Here the CDR3 DNA is all that survives: 42 bases in frame from base 1. About this clonotype itself: There is no known antigen for this receptor. No much larger clonotype is one base removed from it; base qualities were not supplied.

Overall results and qualifications from the work: Compared with the aged group, more naive CD4+ T cells, fewer expanded clones and increased TCR diversity were shown by the long-lived group, suggesting age selection. Because profiling used bulk unsorted PBMCs, naive and antigen-experienced compartments could not be compared conclusively. Because the CMV infection status of the donors was unknown, age-related changes in expanded clonotypes may potentially have been confounded. Observed TCR beta diversity per million T cells fell roughly linearly with age, and a significant reduction was already apparent by age roughly 41. Estimates of total diversity based on one million sequenced T cells were regarded as lower bounds and as underestimates. A strong correlation was found between observed TCR beta diversity and the percentage of naive T cells measured by flow cytometry.

The sequenced sample was blood. The clonotype originates from a woman under 30 in good health. The sequence links TRBV27 to TRBJ2-1; the D segment is perhaps TRBD1 or TRBD2, each sharing 6 matched bases. The CDR3 sequence is CATQAGGPYNEQFF. The DNA reads as follows: TGTGCCACCCAGGCCGGGGGCCCCTACAATGAGCAGTTCTTC.